These 18 T cell receptor beta chains were all obtained from the same sample, sequenced in a study of blood T cell repertoires in COVID-19. TCRdb's table, derived via immunoSEQ multiplex PCR, lists solely in-frame clones and lacks some. Of about 110,000 clones detected, 81% appear once; the ten largest clones hold approximately 38%. The sequenced sample consisted of peripheral blood. Every receptor here comes from an elderly man with acute or convalescent COVID-19.

V and J are TRBV28 and TRBJ2-4, with a possible D match to TRBD2 (6 bases). The V and J ends lost 6 bases and 7 bases respectively, with 13 bases between them. The CDR3 consists of 13 residues. Germline CDR1 MDHEN, CDR2 SYDVKM. The CDR3 coding sequence is TGTGCCAGCAGCCCTGGAGGGTTGAACATTCAGTACTTC. Translated, it gives CASSPGGLNIQYF.

The chain uses TRBV13 and TRBJ1-2; D perhaps matches TRBD1 (5 bases). CDR1 is PRHDT and CDR2 is FYEKMQ in the germline V gene (reference sequence). The length of the CDR3 is 16 residues. V was shortened by 4 bases and J by 4 bases, with 19 bases between the two germline ends. The CDR3 loop is CASSSTTPRDGYGYTF. The CDR3 DNA is TGTGCCAGCAGCTCGACCACCCCCAGGGATGGCTATGGCTACACCTTC.

The V call is TRBV27, the J call TRBJ2-5; D ambiguous. Per the germline V gene, CDR1 is MNHEY and CDR2 is SMNVEV (reference sequence). V was cut by 2 bases and J by 5 bases, with 15 bases left in between. There are 15 residues in the CDR3. This chain's CDR3 is CASSLLSISLETQYF. The CDR3 bases are TGTGCCAGCAGTTTACTGTCAATCAGTCTGGAGACCCAGTACTTC.

The chain carries TRBV12-3 or TRBV12-4 and TRBJ2-2; D uncertain. This CDR3 has 12 residues. The V end was cut by 5 bases, the J end by 10 bases, with 11 bases between. The CDR3 reads CASSLRYKELFF. As DNA, the CDR3 is TGTGCCAGCAGTCTCCGTTATAAGGAGCTGTTTTTT.

The chain recombines TRBV28 with TRBJ1-4; D unclear. This CDR3 region has 15 residues. Per germline, CDR1 MDHEN and CDR2 SYDVKM. The germline V and J ends were trimmed by 3 bases and 0 bases, with 8 bases remaining between them. CDR3 DNA sequence: TGTGCCAGCAGTTTCTCCTTAACAACTAATGAAAAACTGTTTTTT. The encoded protein is CASSFSLTTNEKLFF. The entire variable domain, with the rest obtained from reference TRBV28 and TRBJ1-4, is as follows: DVKVTQSSRYLVKRTGEKVFLECVQDMDHENMFWYRQDPGLGLRLIYFSYDVKMKEKGDIPEGYSVSREKKERFSLILESASTNQTSMYLCASSFSLTTNEKLFFGSGTQLSVL.

Notes on this clone: One end of the junction is discordant with germline, which a read error may explain. The chain links TRBV4-1 to TRBJ1-1, with 9 bases fitting TRBD1. Germline CDR1 reads MGHRA; CDR2 reads YSYEKL. The CDR3 is made up of 17 amino acids. CDR3 coding DNA: TGCGCCAGCACCCAAACGGGGACAGGGACTGTGAACACTGAAGCTTTCTTT. Translation gives CASTQTGTGTVNTEAFF.

The DNA for the CDR3 is TGTGCCAGCAGCTGGGACAGGGGCATCGCCGGGGAGCTGTTTTTT. This translates into CASSWDRGIAGELFF. V and J are TRBV11-2 and TRBJ2-2; 10 nucleotides align to TRBD1. The J segment lost 6 bases and the V segment lost 4 bases, leaving 5 bases of the junction unmatched. Germline V gene data show CDR1 as SGHAT and CDR2 as FQNNGV. The CDR3 totals 15 residues.

This clone was found once. The chain combines TRBV6-2 or TRBV6-3 with TRBJ1-5; 8 bases agree with TRBD1. CDR1 is MNHEY and CDR2 is SVGEGT in the germline V gene. CDR3 size: 13 residues. V was clipped by 6 bases and J by 4 bases; unmatched bases: 2. The CDR3 sequence is CASSRTGNQPQHF. For the CDR3, the DNA is TGTGCCAGCAGCCGGACAGGGAATCAGCCCCAGCATTTT.

CDR3 sequence: CASSSNRGAYNEQFF. The CDR3 DNA reads TGTGCCAGCAGCTCAAACAGGGGAGCCTACAATGAGCAGTTCTTC. The chain combines TRBV7-3 with TRBJ2-1, with 7 bases fitting TRBD1. Germline assignment: CDR1 SGHTA and CDR2 FQGTGA. Trimming at V came to 4 bases and at J to 2 bases, leaving 5 bases not matched to a gene. This CDR3 is 15 amino acids long.

There are a few counts of this clone. This chain links TRBV6-5 with TRBJ1-4; D perhaps matches TRBD1 (6 bases). CDR3 length: 14 amino acids. Trimming took off 4 bases at V and 6 bases at J, with 12 bases between the two ends. Germline V gene sequence: CDR1 MNHEY, CDR2 SVGAGI. CDR3 DNA sequence: TGTGCCAGCAGTTGGACAGCCTTTGATGAAAAACTGTTTTTT. This translates into CASSWTAFDEKLFF.

This clone was observed a few times. J is TRBJ2-7 and V is TRBV5-1; D may be TRBD2 (5 bases). Germline CDR1 reads SGHRS; CDR2 reads YFSETQ. The CDR3 is made up of 15 amino acids. V gave up 6 bases and J gave up 0 bases, with 16 bases separating them. The CDR3 reads CASMENGLLSYEQYF. The CDR3 coding sequence is TGCGCCAGCATGGAGAATGGACTTCTCTCCTACGAGCAGTACTTC.

The V and J genes are TRBV6-5 and TRBJ1-1; 8 nucleotides agree with TRBD1. This CDR3 comprises 13 residues. Germline trimming cut 6 bases from V and 3 bases from J; bases unmatched to any gene: 3. CDR1 MNHEY and CDR2 SVGAGI come from the germline V gene. The CDR3 DNA reads TGTGCCAGCAGCGGACAGGGCCACACTGAAGCTTTCTTT. Amino acid sequence: CASSGQGHTEAFF.

The chain joins TRBV5-1 to TRBJ2-2, with D perhaps matching TRBD1 (6 bases). Germline CDR1 reads SGHRS; CDR2 reads YFSETQ. The V gene lost 4 bases and the J gene lost 5 bases, with 9 bases spanning the gap. CDR3 length: 13 residues. The CDR3 reads CASSTGQTGELFF. CDR3 DNA sequence: TGCGCCAGCAGCACCGGACAGACCGGGGAGCTGTTTTTT.

This clone occurred a few times. V is TRBV7-2 and J is TRBJ1-3, with 7 bases aligning to TRBD1. The CDR3 totals 17 residues. Losses at the gene ends were 3 bases for V and 2 bases for J; bases not matched to a gene: 10. Per the germline V gene, CDR1 is SGHTA and CDR2 is FQGNSA. The CDR3 spells CASSFTHRGLTGNTIYF. The CDR3 DNA reads as TGTGCCAGCAGCTTCACCCACAGGGGTTTAACTGGAAACACCATATATTTT.

This chain connects TRBV2 to TRBJ1-4; D perhaps matches TRBD1 (6 bases). V lost 6 bases and J lost 7, with 18 bases in between. The germline CDR1 and CDR2 sequences are SNHLY and FYNNEI. This CDR3 region has 15 residues. CDR3 in amino acids: CASRGTAGVGEKLFF. CDR3 sequence (DNA): TGTGCCAGCAGGGGAACAGCAGGGGTCGGTGAAAAACTGTTTTTT.

V gene TRBV11-3 combines with J gene TRBJ2-1, with D possibly matching TRBD1 (6 bases). CDR3 length: 15 residues. Between the trimmed V and J ends, which lost 1 base and 9 bases, there was a span of 16 bases. Germline-derived CDR1 and CDR2 are SGHNT and YENEEA. DNA of the CDR3: TGTGCCAGCAGCTTAGCGGAAGGGGGTTACTCTGAGCAGTTCTTC. This gives the protein CASSLAEGGYSEQFF.

This rearrangement joins TRBV19 to TRBJ2-1; D perhaps matches TRBD2 (6 bases). Between the trimmed V and J ends, which lost 4 bases and 9 bases, there was a span of 13 bases. This CDR3 has 13 amino acids. Germline V gene lookup returns CDR1 LNHDA and CDR2 SQIVND (reference sequence). This CDR3 reads CASSTRTKAEQFF. CDR3 coding DNA: TGTGCCAGTAGTACACGGACTAAAGCTGAGCAGTTCTTC.

The genes are TRBV5-1 and TRBJ2-3; the match to TRBD1 covers 7 bases. Germline V gives CDR1 SGHRS, CDR2 YFSETQ. This CDR3 is 14 amino acids long. J gave up 5 bases and V 4 bases, and 7 bases lay outside the gene matches. The CDR3 region is CASSLGTDGDTQYF. The CDR3 coding sequence is TGCGCCAGCAGCCTTGGGACAGATGGAGATACGCAGTATTTT.